Presented here are 15 T cell receptor beta chains from one specimen sequenced in a study of post-analysis software for immune sequencing data. Their specific antigens are unknown. Every TCR beta cDNA library bore unique molecular identifiers. From the PCR reads, TCRdb called clonotypes with MiXCR, one entry per CDR3 protein. The sample has hundreds of thousands of distinct CDR3 sequences, about 27% seen once. Study conclusions and caveats: Among 5 or 6 TRBV segments more frequent in patients than controls were TRBV5-6, TRBV5-1 and TRBV20-1.

Sample: blood. Receptors originate from a girl aged 5 to 17 with multiple sclerosis.

With respect to this clonotype: A read error may be the cause here, since a much bigger clone is one base away. The chain combines TRBV20-1 with TRBJ2-5; 7 bases are shared with TRBD1. The last part of the DNA fits TRBJ2-7 better; the J call may be wrong. Germline V gene sequence: CDR1 DFQATT, CDR2 SNEGSKA (reference sequence). CDR3 length: 11 residues. The chain's CDR3 is CRARTGSEQYF. CDR3 in DNA: TGCAGGGCTAGGACAGGTAGCGAGCAGTACTTC.

This clonotype was observed a handful of times. J is TRBJ2-1 and V is TRBV25-1; D uncertain. Germline V gene sequence: CDR1 MGHDK, CDR2 SYGVNS. The CDR3 runs to 14 residues. Between the trimmed V and J ends, which lost 7 bases and 7 bases, there was a span of 17 bases. CDR3 sequence (DNA): TGTGCCAGCACCCGGGCGTCTACGGATAATGAGCAGTTCTTC. It translates to CASTRASTDNEQFF.

The chain is built from TRBV5-1 and TRBJ2-1; 11 nucleotides align to TRBD2. Germline V CDR1 and CDR2: SGHRS, YFSETQ. This CDR3 is built from 13 residues. The ends lost 7 bases at V and 6 bases at J; junction bases unmatched: 3. In DNA form, the CDR3 reads TGCGCCAGCCGACTAGCGGGGTCCAATGAGCAGTTCTTC. It translates to CASRLAGSNEQFF.

Worth noting for this clonotype: Since a much larger clone is just one base distant, this may be a read error. The rearrangement joins TRBV20-1 to TRBJ2-4; 9 bases line up with TRBD1. The CDR3 has 13 residues. Trimming took 6 bases from V and 9 from J; bases not matched to a gene: 9. Germline-derived CDR1 and CDR2 are DFQATT and SNEGSKA (reference sequence). The CDR3 spells CSALGQGIGIQYF. For the CDR3, the DNA is TGCAGTGCCTTAGGACAGGGGATTGGCATTCAGTACTTC.

The V call is TRBV5-1, the J call TRBJ2-2; TRBD1 matches at 7 bases. Germline-derived CDR1 and CDR2 are SGHRS and YFSETQ. The J segment lost 6 bases and the V segment lost 3 bases, leaving 2 bases of the junction unmatched. CDR3 length equals 13 residues. The CDR3 sequence is CASSSQGAGELFF. CDR3 nucleotides: TGCGCCAGCAGCTCGCAGGGGGCCGGGGAGCTGTTTTTT.

This clonotype occurred many times. The rearrangement links TRBV20-1 to TRBJ2-1; perhaps TRBD2 as D (7 bases). The CDR3 sequence is 15 residues long. The V and J ends lost 3 bases and 6 bases respectively, with 18 bases between them. CDR1 DFQATT and CDR2 SNEGSKA come from the germline V gene (reference sequence). CDR3 residues: CSASGGGSGSNEQFF. CDR3 DNA: TGCAGTGCTAGCGGGGGCGGGAGTGGCAGCAATGAGCAGTTCTTC.

A few counts support this clonotype. As DNA, the CDR3 is TGTGCCAGCAGCGTAGTCGCCAGCGGGGGCAAAAACATTCAGTACTTC. It is translated as CASSVVASGGKNIQYF. The rearrangement uses TRBV9 and TRBJ2-7; 8 bases agree with TRBD2. TRBJ2-4 explains the end of the DNA better; the J call may be wrong. From germline, CDR1 is SGDLS and CDR2 YYNGEE. The CDR3 has 16 amino acids.

The chain recombines TRBV18 with TRBJ2-7; 10 bases map to TRBD2. V lost 2 bases to trimming and J lost 0 bases; unmatched junction nucleotides: 7. The CDR3 has 17 residues. Per germline, CDR1 KGHSH and CDR2 LQKENI. CDR3 sequence: CASSPGLAGVSSYEQYF. Written as DNA, the CDR3 is TGTGCCAGCTCACCAGGGCTAGCGGGGGTAAGCTCCTACGAGCAGTACTTC.

This clonotype came up a few times. J is TRBJ2-7 and V is TRBV3-1, with D maybe TRBD2 (5 bases). V shed 4 bases and J shed 3 bases, with 16 bases lying between them. The CDR3 is made up of 15 amino acids. Looked up from germline, CDR1 is LGHDT and CDR2 is YNNKEL (reference sequence). Here the CDR3 reads CASSPGARGRYEQYF. In DNA form, the CDR3 reads TGTGCCAGCAGCCCCGGAGCGAGAGGGCGCTACGAGCAGTACTTC.

This clonotype was recorded a few times. The chain combines TRBV27 with TRBJ1-2, with TRBD1 matching 7 bases. Per germline, CDR1 MNHEY and CDR2 SMNVEV (reference sequence). The CDR3 is 17 residues long. V dropped 0 bases and J dropped 6; count of bases not matched to a gene: 13. The CDR3 region has the DNA TGTGCCAGCAGTTTATCGCCAGGATCCAGGGGGGAGGATGGCTACACCTTC. Translated, it gives CASSLSPGSRGEDGYTF.

This clonotype was found a few times. The V and J genes are TRBV7-2 and TRBJ1-5; TRBD1 aligns across 9 bases. The CDR3 runs to 14 residues. Germline CDR1 reads SGHTA; CDR2 reads FQGNSA. Trimming took 5 bases from V and 5 from J; bases not matched to a gene: 4. The CDR3 sequence is CASSQGQGYQPQHF. DNA of the CDR3: TGTGCCAGCAGCCAGGGACAGGGCTATCAGCCCCAGCATTTT.

With regard to this clonotype: One end of the junction fails to match germline, which may point to a read error. J is TRBJ2-3 and V is TRBV5-8; tentatively, D is TRBD1 (6 bases). The V gene's germline CDR1 is SGHTS and CDR2 YDEGEE. The CDR3 runs to 13 residues. As DNA, the CDR3 is TGTGTCAGCCCGCCGAAGGGACAAGATACGCAGTATTTT. Encoded protein: CVSPPKGQDTQYF.

The sample holds many counts of this clonotype. The rearrangement links TRBV10-3 to TRBJ2-3; D uncertain. The germline V gene has CDR1 ENHRY and CDR2 SYGVKD. The CDR3 spans 11 residues. V lost 3 bases to trimming and J lost 2 bases, with 0 bases between them. DNA of the CDR3: TGTGCCATCAGTGACACAGATACGCAGTATTTT. Translation gives CAISDTDTQYF.

This clonotype was counted ten times or more. The gene calls are TRBV5-1 and TRBJ2-1, with 10 bases lining up with TRBD2. Unmatched junction bases numbered 4, after V lost 3 bases and J lost 7 bases. The CDR3 contains 14 residues. Per the germline V gene, CDR1 is SGHRS and CDR2 is YFSETQ. The CDR3 reads CASSSTSGTNEQFF. The CDR3 DNA sequence: TGCGCCAGCAGCTCAACTAGCGGGACTAATGAGCAGTTCTTC. Variable domain in full (rest from reference TRBV5-1 and TRBJ2-1): KAGVTQTPRYLIKTRGQQVTLSCSPISGHRSVSWYQQTPGQGLQFLFEYFSETQRNKGNFPGRFSGRQFSNSRSEMNVSTLELGDSALYLCASSSTSGTNEQFFGPGTRLTVL.

This clonotype has just a few counts. The genes are TRBV11-2 and TRBJ2-7; D is ambiguous. V was clipped by 2 bases and J by 2 bases, with 10 bases between them. This CDR3 has 14 amino acids. Germline-derived CDR1 and CDR2 are SGHAT and FQNNGV. Here the CDR3 DNA reads TGTGCCAGCAGCTTATCCCCCCCAACCTACGAGCAGTACTTC. It yields the protein CASSLSPPTYEQYF.